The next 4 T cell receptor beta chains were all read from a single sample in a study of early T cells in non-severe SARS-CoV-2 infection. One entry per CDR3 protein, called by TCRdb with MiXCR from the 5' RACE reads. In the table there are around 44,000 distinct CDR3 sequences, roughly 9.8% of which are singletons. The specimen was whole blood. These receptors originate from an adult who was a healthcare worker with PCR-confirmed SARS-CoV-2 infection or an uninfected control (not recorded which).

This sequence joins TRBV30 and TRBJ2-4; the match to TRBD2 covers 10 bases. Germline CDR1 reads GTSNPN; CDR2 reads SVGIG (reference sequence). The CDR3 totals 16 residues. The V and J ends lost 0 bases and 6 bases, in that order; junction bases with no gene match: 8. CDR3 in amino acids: CAWSVGTSGMSNIQYF. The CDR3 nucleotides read TGTGCCTGGAGTGTAGGTACTAGCGGGATGTCAAACATTCAGTACTTC.

The CDR3 region is CASRETETNEKLFF. The CDR3 DNA follows: TGTGCCAGCAGGGAGACAGAAACTAATGAAAAACTGTTTTTT. The chain joins TRBV2 to TRBJ1-4; D may be TRBD1 (5 bases). Germline CDR1 reads SNHLY; CDR2 reads FYNNEI. The CDR3 is made up of 14 amino acids. With 6 bases removed from V and 1 base from J, the gap between germline ends came to 9 bases. Combining the CDR3 with reference TRBV2 and TRBJ1-4 gives the whole variable domain EPEVTQTPSHQVTQMGQEVILRCVPISNHLYFYWYRQILGQKVEFLVSFYNNEISEKSEIFDDQFSVERPDGSNFTLKIRSTKLEDSAMYFCASRETETNEKLFFGSGTQLSVL.

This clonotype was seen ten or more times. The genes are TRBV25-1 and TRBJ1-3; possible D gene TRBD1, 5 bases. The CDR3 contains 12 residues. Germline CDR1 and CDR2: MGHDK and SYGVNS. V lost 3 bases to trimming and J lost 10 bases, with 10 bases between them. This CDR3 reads CASSDSGSTIYF. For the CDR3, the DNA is TGTGCCAGCAGTGACTCAGGGAGTACCATATATTTT.

The CDR3 nucleotides are TGTGCCATCAGCGCCGGAGCAGGAGAGACCCAGTACTTC. Translation gives CAISAGAGETQYF. The chain joins TRBV10-3 to TRBJ2-5; the D is unclear. The germline V gene has CDR1 ENHRY and CDR2 SYGVKD. This CDR3 contains 13 residues. Trimming removed 6 bases at V and 4 bases at J, with 12 bases between.